This TCR beta chain was captured in a study of cytomegalovirus exposure and HLA in healthy donors. Study-level findings and limits: Earlier results showed most TCR beta V segments being productive about 90% or about 30% of the time. Reportedly, TCR beta sequences accurately predicted HLA-A and HLA-B alleles in most subjects. With later analysis, a missense DCLRE1C variant became linked to TCR beta V- and J-gene trimming.

The V gene end was trimmed by 5 bases and the J gene end by 6 bases; junction bases not matched to a gene: 6. CDR1 is SGHVS and CDR2 is FQNEAQ in the germline V gene. The CDR3 runs to 14 residues. Donors counted as nominally healthy when sampled, yet unrecorded immune exposures were likely. Amplification used 60 Vbeta primers and 13 Jbeta primers. Here immunoSEQ multiplex PCR was the method, and the copy in TCRdb shows in-frame clones only, minus some. The repertoire includes over 200,000 clones, about four fifths of them detected once, and around 5% sits in the top ten. As concerns this clone: Its antigen is undetermined.

This sequence originates from a middle-aged woman in good health and CMV-seropositive. This sequence joins TRBV7-8 and TRBJ2-2, with 7 bases identical to TRBD1. The sequencing input was PBMCs. The CDR3 DNA reads TGTGCCAGCAGCACGGGACAGTTTGCCGGGGAGCTGTTTTTT. This encodes CASSTGQFAGELFF.